The text below deals with one T cell receptor beta chain. Its specificity is not known. It was RNA transcripts that yielded the amplified TCR beta CDR3 regions. HTBI primers were employed in a first-round RT-PCR of the TCR CDR3. TCRdb re-analysed the multiplex PCR reads in MiXCR, keeping a single row per CDR3 protein. The sample carries fewer than 650,000 distinct CDR3 sequences, approximately 15% recorded once. These data come from a study of T cells in Graves' hyperthyroidism and ophthalmopathy. V lost 5 bases to trimming and J lost 5 bases; unmatched junction nucleotides: 5. Looked up from germline, CDR1 is SGHTA and CDR2 is FQGNSA. The CDR3 sequence is 16 residues long. Findings of the study overall: Model output signaled ophthalmopathy a median roughly 6 months ahead of onset.

The chain uses TRBV7-2 and TRBJ2-1; 14 bases are a match to TRBD2. The sequence came from a woman between 35 and 50 years old with Graves' hyperthyroidism. Sequencing was done on a sample of blood. CDR3 bases: TGTGCCAGCAGCCACCTGGGACTAGCGGGAGACAATGAGCAGTTCTTC. Translating gives CASSHLGLAGDNEQFF.